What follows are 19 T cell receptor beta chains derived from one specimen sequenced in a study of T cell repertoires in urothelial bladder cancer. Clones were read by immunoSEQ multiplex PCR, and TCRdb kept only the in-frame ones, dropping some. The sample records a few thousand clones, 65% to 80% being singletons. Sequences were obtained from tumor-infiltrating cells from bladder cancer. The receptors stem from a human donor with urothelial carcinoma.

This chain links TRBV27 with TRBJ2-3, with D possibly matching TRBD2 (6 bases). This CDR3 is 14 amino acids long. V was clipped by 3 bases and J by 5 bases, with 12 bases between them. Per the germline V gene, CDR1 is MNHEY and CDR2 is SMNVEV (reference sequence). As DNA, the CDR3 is TGTGCCAGCAGTTTCACCGGGAGTGTAGATACGCAGTATTTT. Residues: CASSFTGSVDTQYF.

CDR3 in DNA: TGTGCCAGCACGGGGGGTTCTGACTATGGCTACACCTTC. This gives the protein CASTGGSDYGYTF. The chain recombines TRBV6-5 with TRBJ1-2, with a tentative D call TRBD1 (5 bases). Trimming removed 7 bases from V and 3 bases from J, with 12 bases in between. Germline CDR1 and CDR2: MNHEY and SVGAGI. The CDR3 loop spans 13 amino acids.

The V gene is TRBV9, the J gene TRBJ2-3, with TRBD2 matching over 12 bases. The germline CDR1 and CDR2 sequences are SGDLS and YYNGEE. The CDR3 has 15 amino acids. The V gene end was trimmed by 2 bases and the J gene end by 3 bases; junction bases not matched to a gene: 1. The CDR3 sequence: CASSVLAGGTDTQYF. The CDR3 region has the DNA TGTGCCAGCAGCGTGCTAGCGGGGGGGACAGATACGCAGTATTTT. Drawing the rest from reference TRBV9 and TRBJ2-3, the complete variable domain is DSGVTQTPKHLITATGQRVTLRCSPRSGDLSVYWYQQSLDQGLQFLIQYYNGEERAKGNILERFSAQQFPDLHSELNLSSLELGDSALYFCASSVLAGGTDTQYFGPGTRLTVL.

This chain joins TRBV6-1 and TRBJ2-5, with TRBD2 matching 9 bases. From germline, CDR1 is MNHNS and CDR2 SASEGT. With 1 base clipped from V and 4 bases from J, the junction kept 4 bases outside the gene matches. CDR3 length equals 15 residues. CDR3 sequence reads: CASSEGGGAGETQYF. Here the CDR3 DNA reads TGTGCCAGCAGTGAAGGCGGGGGGGCTGGAGAGACCCAGTACTTC.

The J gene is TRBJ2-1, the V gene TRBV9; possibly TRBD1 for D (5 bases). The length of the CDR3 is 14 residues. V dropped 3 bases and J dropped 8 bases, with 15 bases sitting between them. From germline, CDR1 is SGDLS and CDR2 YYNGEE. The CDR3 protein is CASSAPQGPDEQFF. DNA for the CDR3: TGTGCCAGCAGCGCCCCCCAGGGTCCGGATGAGCAGTTCTTC.

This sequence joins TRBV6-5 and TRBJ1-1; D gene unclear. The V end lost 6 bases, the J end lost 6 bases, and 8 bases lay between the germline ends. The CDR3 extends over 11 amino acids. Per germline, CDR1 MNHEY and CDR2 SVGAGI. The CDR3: CASRRPAEAFF. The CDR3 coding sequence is TGTGCCAGCAGGAGGCCGGCTGAAGCTTTCTTT.

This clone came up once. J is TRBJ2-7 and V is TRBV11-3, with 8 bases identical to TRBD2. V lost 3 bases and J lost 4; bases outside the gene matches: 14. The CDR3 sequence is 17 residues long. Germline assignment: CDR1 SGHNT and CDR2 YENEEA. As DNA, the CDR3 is TGTGCCAGCAGCTTTTTGACTAGCGAGCTTTCTGCATACGAGCAGTACTTC. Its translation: CASSFLTSELSAYEQYF.

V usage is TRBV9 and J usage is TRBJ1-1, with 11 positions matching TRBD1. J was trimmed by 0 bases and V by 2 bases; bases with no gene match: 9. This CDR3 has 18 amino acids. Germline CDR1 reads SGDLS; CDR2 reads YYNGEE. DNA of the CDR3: TGTGCCAGCAGCGTCGCCGGGACAGGGGGTCTCATGAACACTGAAGCTTTCTTT. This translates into CASSVAGTGGLMNTEAFF.

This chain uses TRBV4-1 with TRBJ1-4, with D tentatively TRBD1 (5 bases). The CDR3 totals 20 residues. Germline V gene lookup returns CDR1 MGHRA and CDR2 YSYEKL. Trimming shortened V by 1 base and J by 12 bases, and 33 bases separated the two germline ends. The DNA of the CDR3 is TGCGCCAGCAGCCAAGGGGTCCAGGGCGGGGTCGGTCCGGGATATGGGGAACTGTTTTTT. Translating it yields CASSQGVQGGVGPGYGELFF.

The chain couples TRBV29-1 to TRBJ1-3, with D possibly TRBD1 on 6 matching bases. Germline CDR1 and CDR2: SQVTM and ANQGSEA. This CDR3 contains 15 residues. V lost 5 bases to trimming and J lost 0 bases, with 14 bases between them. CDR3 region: CSVQDTGTSGNTIYF. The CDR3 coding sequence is TGCAGCGTTCAGGATACAGGGACCTCTGGAAACACCATATATTTT.

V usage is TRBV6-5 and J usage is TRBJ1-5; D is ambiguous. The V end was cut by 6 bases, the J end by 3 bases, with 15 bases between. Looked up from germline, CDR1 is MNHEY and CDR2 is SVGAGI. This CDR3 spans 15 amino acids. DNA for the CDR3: TGTGCCAGCAGCCCTGATAGACCGCTCAATCAGCCCCAGCATTTT. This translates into CASSPDRPLNQPQHF.

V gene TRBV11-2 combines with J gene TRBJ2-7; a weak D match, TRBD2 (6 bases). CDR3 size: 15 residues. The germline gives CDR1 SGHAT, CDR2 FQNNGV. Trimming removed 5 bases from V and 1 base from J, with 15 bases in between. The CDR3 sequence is CASSPVGGMSYEQYF. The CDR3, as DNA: TGTGCCAGCAGCCCGGTCGGGGGTATGTCCTACGAGCAGTACTTC.

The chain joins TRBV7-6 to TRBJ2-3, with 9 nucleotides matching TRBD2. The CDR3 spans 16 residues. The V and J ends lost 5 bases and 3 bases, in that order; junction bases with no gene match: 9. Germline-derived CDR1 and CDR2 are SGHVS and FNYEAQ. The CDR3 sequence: CASSAYSGRGTDTQYF. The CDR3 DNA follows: TGTGCCAGCAGCGCCTATAGCGGGAGAGGGACAGATACGCAGTATTTT. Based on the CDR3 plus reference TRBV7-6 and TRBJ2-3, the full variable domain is GAGVSQSPRYKVTKRGQDVALRCDPISGHVSLYWYRQALGQGPEFLTYFNYEAQQDKSGLPNDRFSAERPEGSISTLTIQRTEQRDSAMYRCASSAYSGRGTDTQYFGPGTRLTVL.

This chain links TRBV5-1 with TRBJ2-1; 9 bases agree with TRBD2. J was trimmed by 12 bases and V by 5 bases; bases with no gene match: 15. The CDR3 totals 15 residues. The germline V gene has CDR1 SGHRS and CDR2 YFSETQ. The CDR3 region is CASRPGTSPEMGQFF. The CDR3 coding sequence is TGCGCCAGCAGACCCGGGACTAGCCCGGAGATGGGGCAGTTCTTC.

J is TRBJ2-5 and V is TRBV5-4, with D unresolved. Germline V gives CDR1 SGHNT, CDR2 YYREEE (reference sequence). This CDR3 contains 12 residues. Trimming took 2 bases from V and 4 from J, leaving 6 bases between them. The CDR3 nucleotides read TGTGCCAGCAGCTTACCCCCAGAGACCCAGTACTTC. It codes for CASSLPPETQYF.

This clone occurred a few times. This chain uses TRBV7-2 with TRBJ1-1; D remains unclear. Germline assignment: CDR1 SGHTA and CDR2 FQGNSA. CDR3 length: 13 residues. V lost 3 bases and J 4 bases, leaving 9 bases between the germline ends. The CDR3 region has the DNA TGTGCCAGCAGCTTTCAAAGTCTCACTGAAGCTTTCTTT. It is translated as CASSFQSLTEAFF.

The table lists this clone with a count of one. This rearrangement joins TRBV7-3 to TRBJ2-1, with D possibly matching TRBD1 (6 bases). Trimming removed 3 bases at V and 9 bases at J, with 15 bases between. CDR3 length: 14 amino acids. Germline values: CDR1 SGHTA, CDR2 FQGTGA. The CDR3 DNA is TGTGCCAGCAGCTTGCCAGGGGCCGGCGGTGAGCAGTTCTTC. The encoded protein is CASSLPGAGGEQFF.

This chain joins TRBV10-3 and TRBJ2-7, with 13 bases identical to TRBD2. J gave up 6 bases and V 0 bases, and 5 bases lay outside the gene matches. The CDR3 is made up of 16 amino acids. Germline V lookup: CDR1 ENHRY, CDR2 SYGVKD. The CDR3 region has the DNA TGTGCCATCAGTGAGTCAACTAGCGGGGGGGCGGGCGAGCAGTACTTC. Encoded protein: CAISESTSGGAGEQYF.

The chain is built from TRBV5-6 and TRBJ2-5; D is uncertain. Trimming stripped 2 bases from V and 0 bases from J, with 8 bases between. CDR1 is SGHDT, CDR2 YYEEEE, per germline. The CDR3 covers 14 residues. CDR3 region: CASSFGGNQETQYF. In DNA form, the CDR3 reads TGTGCCAGCAGCTTCGGCGGAAACCAAGAGACCCAGTACTTC.